Each of the 29 T cell receptor beta chains below was sequenced from the same sample in a study of tumor-infiltrating lymphocytes in primary liver carcinoma. The study co-extracted DNA and RNA from about 20-30 mg of unsorted bulk tissue. Constant-region priming of 500 ng total RNA yielded TCR beta cDNA. Generation of the TCR beta libraries relied on three nested multiplex PCR rounds using slightly modified ARM-PCR. TRBV1-TRBV30 forward primers paired with a C-beta reverse primer were used in the first two PCR rounds, which ran roughly 9 cycles each. TCRdb re-called the multiplex PCR reads with MiXCR, one entry per CDR3 protein. The table records about 99,000 distinct CDR3 sequences, over 55% of them present only once. The sequencing sample was made of liver tumor tissue from sampling region 5. Subset given: tumor region T5, tumor centre. These TCRs come from a woman in her fifties or sixties with primary liver carcinoma and hepatitis B virus infection.

Ten or more counts support this clonotype. V gene TRBV5-4 combines with J gene TRBJ2-5; 12 bases match TRBD2. Trimming cost V 7 bases and J 0 bases; bases outside gene matches: 1. Germline V gene sequence: CDR1 SGHNT, CDR2 YYREEE (reference sequence). The CDR3 runs to 14 residues. The CDR3 DNA reads as TGTGCCAGCGGACTAGCGGGGAACCAAGAGACCCAGTACTTC. It translates to CASGLAGNQETQYF.

The V gene is TRBV12-3 or TRBV12-4, the J gene TRBJ1-1; D gene unclear. V lost 5 bases and J lost 9, with 10 bases in between. The CDR3 loop spans 11 amino acids. The CDR3 loop is CASSLRVQAFF. The CDR3 nucleotides read TGTGCCAGCAGTCTAAGAGTTCAAGCTTTCTTT.

In regard to this clonotype: Since a much larger clone is just one base distant, this may be a read error. The J gene is TRBJ2-7, the V gene TRBV28; 7 nucleotides match TRBD2. Germline assignment: CDR1 MDHEN and CDR2 SYDVKM. The CDR3 is made up of 15 amino acids. This CDR3 is CVSSSIQGGIYEQYF. The CDR3 nucleotides read TGTGTCAGCAGTTCCATCCAGGGAGGGATCTACGAGCAGTACTTC.

Points on this clonotype: This is likely a read error, given that the CDR3 carries no conserved phenylalanine or tryptophan at its end. This rearrangement joins TRBV11-2 to TRBJ2-2; 10 bases match TRBD1. CDR1 and CDR2 (germline): SGHAT, FQNNGV. The CDR3 has 16 amino acids. Written as DNA, the CDR3 is TGTGCAAGCAGCTTACCCGGACAGGGGGGTACCGGGGAGCTGTTTCTT. Translation gives CASSLPGQGGTGELFL.

This clonotype was counted ten times or more. The chain couples TRBV5-1 to TRBJ2-5; no clear D. The germline CDR1 and CDR2 sequences are SGHRS and YFSETQ. The CDR3 runs to 16 residues. Trimming removed 0 bases from V and 4 bases from J, with 16 bases in between. CDR3 sequence (DNA): TGCGCCAGCAGCTTGGCCGCGAACGATGGTGGAGAGACCCAGTACTTC. This gives the protein CASSLAANDGGETQYF.

Notes on this clonotype: Since the CDR3 does not end with the conserved phenylalanine or tryptophan, this likely comes from a read error. The limits of the CDR3 on the DNA are not certain, so only TCRdb's listed CDR3 is given. The chain combines TRBV11-2 with TRBJ2-1; the table gives TRBD2 as D, unverified against the DNA. The germline CDR1 and CDR2 sequences are SGHAT and FQNNGV. 13 amino acids form the CDR3, both terminal residues included. The CDR3 protein is CASSWTSGGGHFL.

The chain couples TRBV6-1 to TRBJ2-7; tentative D call: TRBD2 (6 bases). This CDR3 spans 14 amino acids. Germline V gene sequence: CDR1 MNHNS, CDR2 SASEGT. Trimming pared 4 bases from V and 7 bases from J, leaving 17 bases between. The CDR3 protein is CASSGGISGYEQYF. CDR3 nucleotide sequence: TGTGCCAGCAGTGGGGGGATTAGCGGCTATGAGCAGTACTTC.

The rearrangement uses TRBV7-9 and TRBJ1-5, with D maybe TRBD1 (5 bases). With 7 bases removed from V and 5 bases from J, the gap between germline ends came to 12 bases. Germline V lookup: CDR1 SEHNR, CDR2 FQNEAQ (reference sequence). The CDR3 contains 13 residues. Written as DNA, the CDR3 is TGTGCCAGCACCTCGGGACGTGATCAGCCCCAGCATTTT. Its protein is CASTSGRDQPQHF.

Of note for this clonotype: Just one base apart from a much larger clone, this may be a read error. The chain joins TRBV7-9 to TRBJ2-3; 12 bases are shared with TRBD2. The CDR3 consists of 15 residues. Germline V CDR1 and CDR2: SEHNR, FQNEAQ (reference sequence). V was pared by 7 bases and J by 4 bases, with 6 bases of the junction left unmatched. CDR3 protein: CASTSLAGGSDTQYF. CDR3 coding DNA: TGTGCCAGCACCTCACTAGCGGGAGGCTCAGATACGCAGTATTTT.

V is TRBV11-2 and J is TRBJ2-3, with no clear D. With 5 bases removed from V and 2 bases from J, the gap between germline ends came to 11 bases. Germline CDR1 SGHAT, CDR2 FQNNGV. The CDR3 has 14 residues. The CDR3 loop reads CASSTRLPTDTQYF. DNA for the CDR3: TGTGCCAGCAGCACCAGGCTACCCACAGATACGCAGTATTTT.

V is TRBV29-1 and J is TRBJ1-2, with a tentative D call TRBD1 (5 bases). V gave up 7 bases and J gave up 8 bases, with 23 bases separating them. CDR3 length: 14 amino acids. Germline values: CDR1 SQVTM, CDR2 ANQGSEA. As DNA, the CDR3 is TGCAGCGCTGATCAGGGAGGTCAGAAGGGCGGCTACACCTTC. Translation: CSADQGGQKGGYTF.

To note about this clonotype: A read error may account for a junction end that differs from germline. V and J are TRBV11-1 and TRBJ2-3, with 7 bases matching TRBD2. This CDR3 region has 14 residues. Germline CDR1 reads SGHAT; CDR2 reads FQDESV (reference sequence). The CDR3 DNA follows: TGTGCCAGCAGCTTAGGACAACGTGCGGGAGAGTCTCAGTTT. Its translation: CASSLGQRAGESQF.

Relative to its sample, this clonotype is medium-sized. The J gene is TRBJ2-2, the V gene TRBV11-3; D may be TRBD1 or TRBD2 (5 bases each). V lost 2 bases and J 6 bases, leaving 19 bases between the germline ends. The CDR3 has 17 amino acids. CDR1 and CDR2 (germline): SGHNT, YENEEA. The CDR3 region has the DNA TGTGCCAGCAGCTTATCTCGTGGGGGTAATCGCGCCGGGGAGCTGTTTTTT. It yields the protein CASSLSRGGNRAGELFF. The entire variable domain, with the rest obtained from reference TRBV11-3 and TRBJ2-2, is as follows: EAGVVQSPRYKIIEKKQPVAFWCNPISGHNTLYWYLQNLGQGPELLIRYENEEAVDDSQLPKDRFSAERLKGVDSTLKIQPAELGDSAVYLCASSLSRGGNRAGELFFGEGSRLTVL.

The chain recombines TRBV7-3 with TRBJ2-3; 9 bases agree with TRBD1. The germline CDR1 and CDR2 sequences are SGHTA and FQGTGA. V lost 5 bases to trimming and J lost 0 bases; unmatched junction nucleotides: 9. The length of the CDR3 is 17 residues. The CDR3 DNA follows: TGTGCCAGCAGCAAGGGACAGGGAGTCTCTAGCACAGATACGCAGTATTTT. Its protein is CASSKGQGVSSTDTQYF.

This clonotype was detected once. This chain joins TRBV7-9 and TRBJ1-1; 9 bases fit TRBD1. The CDR3 length is 18 residues. Trimming removed 5 bases from V and 3 bases from J; junction bases left unmatched: 16. The germline CDR1 and CDR2 sequences are SEHNR and FQNEAQ (reference sequence). Written as DNA, the CDR3 is TGTGCCAGCAGCACCGGGGCAGCGTCGACAGGGGGGGACACTGAAGCTTTCTTT. Translation gives CASSTGAASTGGDTEAFF.

This clonotype was counted between two and nine times. This sequence may be a read error, since a much larger clone differs from it by one base. The chain couples TRBV12-3 or TRBV12-4 to TRBJ2-3, with D possibly matching TRBD2 (6 bases). The CDR3 runs 15 residues. The CDR3, as DNA: TGTGACAGCAGTCTCGGGACTGGTAGCACAGATACGCAGTATTTT. Translation: CDSSLGTGSTDTQYF.

The rearrangement links TRBV2 to TRBJ1-2, with D maybe TRBD1 (6 bases). Looked up from germline, CDR1 is SNHLY and CDR2 is FYNNEI. This CDR3 is 14 amino acids long. V shed 7 bases and J shed 4 bases, with 16 bases lying between them. Here the CDR3 reads CASIEGGSGYGYTF. Here the CDR3 DNA reads TGTGCCAGCATCGAGGGGGGGAGCGGCTATGGCTACACCTTC.

To note about this clonotype: Compared with germline, one end of the junction differs, possibly owing to a read error. The chain uses TRBV11-2 and TRBJ2-7; TRBD2 aligns across 8 bases. This CDR3 spans 16 amino acids. Germline assignment: CDR1 SGHAT and CDR2 FQNNGV. This chain's CDR3 is CASCYGGRTSGSKQYF. DNA for the CDR3: TGTGCCAGCTGCTACGGCGGGAGGACCTCGGGAAGCAAGCAATACTTC. Variable domain in full (rest from reference TRBV11-2 and TRBJ2-7): EAGVAQSPRYKIIEKRQSVAFWCNPISGHATLYWYQQILGQGPKLLIQFQNNGVVDDSQLPKDRFSAERLKGVDSTLKIQPAKLEDSAVYLCASCYGGRTSGSKQYFGPGTRLTVT.

This clonotype was counted a single time. Germline is not matched at one junction end, which may reflect a read error. J is TRBJ1-4 and V is TRBV11-2; 9 bases match TRBD1. The CDR3 loop spans 14 amino acids. Germline-derived CDR1 and CDR2 are SGHAT and FQNNGV. The CDR3 here is CDSSLGGQGEKLFF. In DNA form, the CDR3 reads TGTGACAGCAGCTTAGGGGGACAGGGAGAAAAGCTGTTTTTT.

This clonotype was detected only a few times. This sequence may be a read error, since a much larger clone differs from it by one base. The J gene is TRBJ2-1, the V gene TRBV4-2; a possible D gene is TRBD2 (5 bases). CDR3 length: 13 residues. Trimming cost V 7 bases and J 0 bases, with 7 bases left between them. Germline lookup yields CDR1 LGHNA and CDR2 YNFKEQ. The CDR3 here is CASNTSSYNEQFF. CDR3 nucleotides: TGTGCCAGCAATACTAGCTCCTACAATGAGCAGTTCTTC.

Turning to this clonotype: Since the CDR3 does not end with the conserved phenylalanine or tryptophan, this likely comes from a read error. The chain uses TRBV29-1 and TRBJ1-2, with D unclear. Per the germline V gene, CDR1 is SQVTM and CDR2 is ANQGSEA. The CDR3 extends over 12 amino acids. CDR3 region: CSIENFGYGYTS. The CDR3 coding sequence is TGCAGCATTGAAAATTTTGGCTATGGCTACACCTCC.

Comments on this clonotype: One end of the junction varies from germline; a read error may be responsible. The gene calls are TRBV12-3 or TRBV12-4 and TRBJ2-7; 9 bases are a match to TRBD2. This CDR3 contains 15 residues. The CDR3 DNA reads as TGTGCCAACAGTCCCTCCGCCGCGGGAGGGTTCGAACAGTACTTC. It is translated as CANSPSAAGGFEQYF.

As for this clonotype: No conserved phenylalanine or tryptophan ends this CDR3, so it is likely a read error. V gene TRBV29-1 combines with J gene TRBJ2-7, with D perhaps TRBD2 (6 bases). The CDR3 contains 12 residues. Looked up from germline, CDR1 is SQVTM and CDR2 is ANQGSEA. CDR3 sequence reads: CSLGGGSYKQYI. CDR3 nucleotides: TGCAGCCTCGGGGGAGGCTCCTACAAGCAGTACATC.

The V call is TRBV29-1, the J call TRBJ2-7; 8 nucleotides line up with TRBD2. The V gene end was trimmed by 0 bases and the J gene end by 0 bases; junction bases not matched to a gene: 4. CDR3 length equals 15 residues. CDR1 SQVTM and CDR2 ANQGSEA come from the germline V gene. In DNA form, the CDR3 reads TGCAGCGTTGAAGACCCGGGAGGGAGCTCCTACGAGCAGTACTTC. It translates to CSVEDPGGSSYEQYF.

This chain joins TRBV6-6 and TRBJ2-7, with D perhaps being TRBD1 or TRBD2 (5 bases each). V dropped 2 bases and J dropped 3 bases, with 17 bases sitting between them. Germline V gene lookup returns CDR1 MNHNY and CDR2 SVGAGI (reference sequence). This CDR3 has 16 residues. CDR3 DNA: TGTGCCAGCAGTTACGGGGCGGCGGGTGGGTACTACGAGCAGTACTTC. As protein: CASSYGAAGGYYEQYF.

For this clonotype: A much larger clone lies one base from this, so it may be a read error. The J gene is TRBJ1-1, the V gene TRBV29-1; TRBD1 aligns across 9 bases. The ends lost 6 bases at V and 5 bases at J; junction bases unmatched: 13. CDR3 length: 15 amino acids. Germline assignment: CDR1 SQVTM and CDR2 ANQGSEA. CDR3 coding DNA: TGCAGCGTATCCGGTACAGGGGGCATCAGGACTGAAGCTTTCTTT. Its protein product is CSVSGTGGIRTEAFF.

Concerning this clonotype: This may be a read error, as it is one base from a much larger clone. V is TRBV10-3 and J is TRBJ2-7; no firm D call. Germline CDR1 reads ENHRY; CDR2 reads SYGVKD. V lost 10 bases and J lost 2, with 12 bases in between. This CDR3 contains 12 residues. CDR3 region: CATKADPYEQYF. The CDR3 DNA follows: TGTGCCACAAAGGCAGACCCCTACGAGCAGTACTTC.

V usage is TRBV28 and J usage is TRBJ2-1, with a tentative D call TRBD2 (6 bases). The V end was cut by 2 bases, the J end by 0 bases, with 14 bases between. The CDR3 sequence is 17 residues long. Germline loops: CDR1 MDHEN, CDR2 SYDVKM. The CDR3 region is CASSLGTFIFSYNEQFF. For the CDR3, the DNA is TGTGCCAGCAGTTTAGGGACTTTCATCTTCTCCTACAATGAGCAGTTCTTC.

This clonotype qualifies as large (0.1 to 1%). The chain employs TRBV11-2 and TRBJ2-6; D may be TRBD1 (5 bases). The CDR3 covers 15 residues. V lost 1 base and J lost 4, with 8 bases in between. Germline assignment: CDR1 SGHAT and CDR2 FQNNGV. CDR3 DNA: TGTGCCAGCAGCTTAGGGGGCGCAGGGGCCAACGTCCTGACTTTC. Its protein product is CASSLGGAGANVLTF.